The source of this T cell receptor beta chain is a study of T cell responses to AZD1222 COVID-19 vaccine. Points on this clone: What it recognizes is unknown.

Both about-4-week and about-12-week second-dose recipients were combined. Study outcomes and limitations: Without day 14 samples, only post-peak T cell repertoires were studied. Donors were mostly white British, more females; clonal diversity possibly underestimated.

Deletions cut 0 bases from V and 0 bases from J, with 16 bases between. Per germline, CDR1 SGHRS and CDR2 YFSETQ. The CDR3 is 17 residues long. Libraries were prepared by immunoSEQ multiplex PCR; TCRdb keeps only in-frame clonotypes and omits some of them. Here the sample spans over 55,000 clones, around 82% being singletons. The sequence was collected from an adult who received the AZD1222 COVID-19 vaccine. The chain carries TRBV5-1 and TRBJ2-7; the D gene could be TRBD1 or TRBD2 (5 bases each). The source was peripheral blood, collected 28 days after the second AZD1222 dose. CDR3 residues: CASSLDGAPFGSYEQYF. The CDR3 nucleotides are TGCGCCAGCAGCTTGGACGGGGCGCCCTTTGGCTCCTACGAGCAGTACTTC.